Listed below are T cell receptor beta chains from one sample, sequenced in a study of T cells in Graves' hyperthyroidism and ophthalmopathy. TCRdb reanalysed the multiplex PCR reads using MiXCR and keeps one entry per CDR3 protein. Of around 720,000 distinct CDR3 sequences in the sample, roughly a third are singletons; the top ten hold less than 40%. Source material: blood. These TCRs come from a woman between 40 and 55 years old with Graves' hyperthyroidism. The CDR3 runs from the conserved cysteine through the conserved F or W.

V gene	J gene	CDR3 protein
TRBV2	TRBJ2-7	CASLSVRKSYEQYF
TRBV2	TRBJ1-6	CASSDREPYNSPLHF
TRBV20-1	TRBJ1-6	CSARAYPVANSPLHF
TRBV3-1	TRBJ2-6	CASSQVSGANVLTF
TRBV7-2	TRBJ2-7	CASGLFYEQYF
TRBV5-1	TRBJ2-7	CASSLGGHIGGEQYF
TRBV10-3	TRBJ1-2	CAISQGQGRGYTF
TRBV7-6	TRBJ1-2	CASSLDFLDSYNYGYTF
TRBV6-5	TRBJ1-3	CASSYSIWGSGNTIYF
TRBV2	TRBJ1-6	CASTVWNSPLHF
TRBV15	TRBJ1-1	CATSISEGSEAFF
TRBV4-2	TRBJ1-2	CASSQDREDYTF
TRBV10-3	TRBJ2-7	CAIASGTYEQYF
TRBV7-8	TRBJ2-5	CASSLYGGETQYF
TRBV12-3/TRBV12-4	TRBJ1-6	CASSLPGQGPLHF
TRBV10-1	TRBJ2-7	CASSEGGGREQYF
TRBV10-3	TRBJ2-5	CAISETSGRSLSSETQYF
TRBV4-3	TRBJ2-5	CASSQVGQEETQYF
TRBV9	TRBJ2-5	CASSVGVLAGRETQYF
TRBV20-1	TRBJ1-1	CSARDLLRGDTEAFF
TRBV6-5	TRBJ2-7	CASMGGAPYEQYF
TRBV10-3	TRBJ2-5	CAISEFDSTVLETQYF
TRBV9	TRBJ2-7	CASSALDGTGFSEQYF